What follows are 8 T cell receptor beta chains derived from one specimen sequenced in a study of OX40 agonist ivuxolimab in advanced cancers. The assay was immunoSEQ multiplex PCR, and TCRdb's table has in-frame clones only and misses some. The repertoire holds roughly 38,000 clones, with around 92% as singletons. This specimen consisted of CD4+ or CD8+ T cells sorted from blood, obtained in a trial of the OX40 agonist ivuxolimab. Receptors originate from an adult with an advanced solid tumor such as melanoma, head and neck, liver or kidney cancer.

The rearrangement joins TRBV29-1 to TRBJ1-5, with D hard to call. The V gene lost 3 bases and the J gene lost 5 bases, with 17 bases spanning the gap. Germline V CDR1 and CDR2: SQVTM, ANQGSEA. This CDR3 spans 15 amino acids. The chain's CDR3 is CSVDGAQPAHQPQHF. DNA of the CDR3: TGCAGCGTTGATGGCGCGCAACCTGCCCATCAGCCCCAGCATTTT.

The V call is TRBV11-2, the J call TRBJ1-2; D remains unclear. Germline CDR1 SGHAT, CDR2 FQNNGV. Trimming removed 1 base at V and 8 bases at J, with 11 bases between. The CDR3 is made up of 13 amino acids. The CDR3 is CASSLAQLRGYTF. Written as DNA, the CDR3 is TGTGCCAGCAGCTTAGCCCAGTTGAGGGGCTACACCTTC.

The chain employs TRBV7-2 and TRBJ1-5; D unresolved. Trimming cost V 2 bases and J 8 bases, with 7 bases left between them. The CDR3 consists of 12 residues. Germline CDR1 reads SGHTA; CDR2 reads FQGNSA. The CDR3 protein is CASSLYREPQHF. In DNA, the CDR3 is TGTGCCAGCAGCTTATATCGGGAGCCCCAGCATTTT.

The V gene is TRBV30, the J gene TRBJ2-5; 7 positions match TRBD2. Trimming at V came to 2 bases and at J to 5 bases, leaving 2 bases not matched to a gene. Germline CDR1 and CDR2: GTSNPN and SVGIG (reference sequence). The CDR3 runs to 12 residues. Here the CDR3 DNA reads TGTGCCTGGAGTTGGCGGGGGGAGACCCAGTACTTC. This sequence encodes CAWSWRGETQYF.

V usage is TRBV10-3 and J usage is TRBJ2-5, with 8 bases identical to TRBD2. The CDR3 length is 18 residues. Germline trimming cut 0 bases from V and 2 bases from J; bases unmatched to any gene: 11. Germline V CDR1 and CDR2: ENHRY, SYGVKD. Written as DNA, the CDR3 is TGTGCCATCAGTGAGTCGATCGTAGGGACGGGAGGGCAAGAGACCCAGTACTTC. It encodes CAISESIVGTGGQETQYF.

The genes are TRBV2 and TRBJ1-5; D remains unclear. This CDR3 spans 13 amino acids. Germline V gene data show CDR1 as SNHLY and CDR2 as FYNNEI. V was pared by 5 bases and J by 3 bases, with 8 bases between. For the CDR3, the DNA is TGTGCCAGCAGTCAAGGTTCCAATCAGCCCCAGCATTTT. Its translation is CASSQGSNQPQHF. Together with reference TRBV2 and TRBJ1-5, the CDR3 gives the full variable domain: EPEVTQTPSHQVTQMGQEVILRCVPISNHLYFYWYRQILGQKVEFLVSFYNNEISEKSEIFDDQFSVERPDGSNFTLKIRSTKLEDSAMYFCASSQGSNQPQHFGDGTRLSIL.

The CDR3 spells CASSQRQGANYEQYF. CDR3 DNA sequence: TGTGCCAGCAGCCAAAGACAGGGTGCCAACTACGAGCAGTACTTC. The rearrangement uses TRBV13 and TRBJ2-7, with 7 bases aligning to TRBD1. V was clipped by 5 bases and J by 3 bases; unmatched bases: 10. From germline, CDR1 is PRHDT and CDR2 FYEKMQ (reference sequence). The CDR3 runs to 15 residues.

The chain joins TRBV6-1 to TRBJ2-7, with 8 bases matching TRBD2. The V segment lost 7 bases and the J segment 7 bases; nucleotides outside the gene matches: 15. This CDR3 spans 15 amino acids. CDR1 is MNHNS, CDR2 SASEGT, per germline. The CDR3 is CASTSKRGPGIEQYF. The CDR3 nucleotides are TGTGCCAGCACCTCCAAGCGGGGGCCAGGTATTGAGCAGTACTTC.